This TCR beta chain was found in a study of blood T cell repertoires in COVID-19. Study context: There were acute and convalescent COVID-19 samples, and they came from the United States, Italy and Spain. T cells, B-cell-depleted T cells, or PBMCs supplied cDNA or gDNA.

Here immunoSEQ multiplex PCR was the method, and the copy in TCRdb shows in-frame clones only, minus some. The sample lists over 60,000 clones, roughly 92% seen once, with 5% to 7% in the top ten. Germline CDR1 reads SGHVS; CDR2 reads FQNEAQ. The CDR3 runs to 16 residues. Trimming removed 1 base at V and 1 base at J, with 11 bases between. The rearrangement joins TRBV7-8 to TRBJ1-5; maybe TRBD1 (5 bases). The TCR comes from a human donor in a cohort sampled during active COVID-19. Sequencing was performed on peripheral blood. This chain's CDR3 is CASSLGTRQSNQPQHF. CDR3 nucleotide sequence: TGTGCCAGCAGCTTAGGAACACGACAGAGCAATCAGCCCCAGCATTTT.